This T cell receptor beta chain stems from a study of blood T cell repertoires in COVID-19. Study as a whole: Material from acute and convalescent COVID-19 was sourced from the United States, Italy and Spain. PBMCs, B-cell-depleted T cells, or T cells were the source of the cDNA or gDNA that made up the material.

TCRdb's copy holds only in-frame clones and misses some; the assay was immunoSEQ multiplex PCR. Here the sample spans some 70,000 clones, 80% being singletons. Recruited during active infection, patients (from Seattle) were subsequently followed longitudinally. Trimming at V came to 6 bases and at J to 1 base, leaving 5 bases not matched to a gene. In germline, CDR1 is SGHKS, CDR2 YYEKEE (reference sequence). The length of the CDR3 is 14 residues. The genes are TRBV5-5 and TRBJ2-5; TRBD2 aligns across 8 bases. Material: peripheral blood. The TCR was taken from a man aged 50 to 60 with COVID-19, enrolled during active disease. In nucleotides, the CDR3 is TGTGCCAGCATCCGTAGCGGGACCCAAGAGACCCAGTACTTC. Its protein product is CASIRSGTQETQYF.